This T cell receptor (beta chain) was documented in a study of blood T cell repertoires in COVID-19. Germline trimming cut 6 bases from V and 7 bases from J; bases unmatched to any gene: 6. The CDR3 sequence is 13 residues long. Germline V gene data show CDR1 as MDHEN and CDR2 as SYDVKM. In the original processing: Reference gene primers were amplified, and this amplification served to estimate nucleated cell counts. Assay used: immunoSEQ multiplex PCR; TCRdb lists only in-frame clones, some missing. That table supplies the V and J calls and clone size; D and trimming were determined from the DNA. The sample has hundreds of thousands of clones, about 89% seen once; the top ten hold around 1.3%.

The clonotype comes from a man in his forties with acute or convalescent COVID-19. The sequencing input was peripheral blood. The chain links TRBV28 to TRBJ2-1; 7 bases are shared with TRBD1. CDR3 amino acids: CASSDRAVNEQFF. The DNA of the CDR3 is TGTGCCAGCAGCGACAGGGCAGTAAATGAGCAGTTCTTC.